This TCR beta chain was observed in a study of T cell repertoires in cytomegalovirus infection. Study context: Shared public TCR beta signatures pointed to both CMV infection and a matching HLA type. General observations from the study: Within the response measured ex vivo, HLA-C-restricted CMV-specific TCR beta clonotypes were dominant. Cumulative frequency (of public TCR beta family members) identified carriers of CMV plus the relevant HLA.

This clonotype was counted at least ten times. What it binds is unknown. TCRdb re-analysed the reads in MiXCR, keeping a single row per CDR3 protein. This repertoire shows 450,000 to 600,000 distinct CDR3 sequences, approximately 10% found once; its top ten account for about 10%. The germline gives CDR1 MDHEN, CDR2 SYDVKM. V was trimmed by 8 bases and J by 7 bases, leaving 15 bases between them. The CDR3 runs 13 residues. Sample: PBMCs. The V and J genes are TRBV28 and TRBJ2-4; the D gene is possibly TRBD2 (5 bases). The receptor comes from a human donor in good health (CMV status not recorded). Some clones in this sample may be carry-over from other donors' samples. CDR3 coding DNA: TGTGCCAGCGGGAGATTGGACTGGAACATTCAGTACTTC. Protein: CASGRLDWNIQYF.